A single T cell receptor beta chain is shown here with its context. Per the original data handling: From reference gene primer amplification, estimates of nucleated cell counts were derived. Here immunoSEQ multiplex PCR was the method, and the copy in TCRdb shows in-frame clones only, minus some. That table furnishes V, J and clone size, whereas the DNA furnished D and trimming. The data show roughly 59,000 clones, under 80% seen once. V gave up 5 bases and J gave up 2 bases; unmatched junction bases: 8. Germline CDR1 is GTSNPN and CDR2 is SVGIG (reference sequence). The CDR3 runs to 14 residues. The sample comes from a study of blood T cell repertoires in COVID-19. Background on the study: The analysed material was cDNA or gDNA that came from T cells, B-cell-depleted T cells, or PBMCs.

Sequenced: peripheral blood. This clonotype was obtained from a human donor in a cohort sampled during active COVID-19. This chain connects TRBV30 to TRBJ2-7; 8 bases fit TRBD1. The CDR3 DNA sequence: TGTGCCTGGGGGGGTAGGACAGGGACCTACGAGCAGTACTTC. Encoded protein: CAWGGRTGTYEQYF.